This entry is about one T cell receptor beta chain. This sample was included in a study of CD8 T cells in ankylosing spondylitis. Using quantitative 5'-RACE with molecular barcodes, the authors made TCR beta libraries. TCRdb recomputed calls from the 5' RACE reads with MiXCR, one row per CDR3 protein. The repertoire holds 350,000 or so distinct CDR3 sequences, with under 15% as singletons. The CDR3 contains 17 residues. Trimming left V 0 bases short and J 6 bases short, with 18 bases between. Germline CDR1 and CDR2: LGHDT and YNNKEL (reference sequence). This TCR derives from a male donor with ankylosing spondylitis or in good health (not recorded which). The J gene is TRBJ2-1, the V gene TRBV3-1, with no clear D. The specimen was blood, either unsorted or a sorted T cell fraction (not recorded which). The CDR3 spells CASSQDSWTPTPNEQFF. The CDR3 coding sequence is TGTGCCAGCAGCCAAGACAGCTGGACCCCGACTCCCAATGAGCAGTTCTTC.